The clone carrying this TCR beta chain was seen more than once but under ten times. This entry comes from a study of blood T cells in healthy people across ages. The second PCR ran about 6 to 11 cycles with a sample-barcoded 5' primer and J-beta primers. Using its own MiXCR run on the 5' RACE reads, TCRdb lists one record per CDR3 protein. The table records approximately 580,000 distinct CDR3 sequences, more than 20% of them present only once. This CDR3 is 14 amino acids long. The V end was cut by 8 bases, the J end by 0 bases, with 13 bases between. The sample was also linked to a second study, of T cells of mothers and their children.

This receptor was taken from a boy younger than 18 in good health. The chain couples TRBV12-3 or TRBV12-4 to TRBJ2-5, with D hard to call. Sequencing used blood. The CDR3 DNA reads TGTGCCAGCGACCGGGCAGACAACCAAGAGACCCAGTACTTC. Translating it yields CASDRADNQETQYF.